Following are 3 T cell receptor beta chains from one sample sequenced in a study of blood T cells in healthy people across ages (dated by TCRdb to the mid-2010s). The receptor library was made with 5' RACE. The reads were generated on an Illumina HiSeq 2500. The second PCR ran for about 6 to 11 cycles and used a J-beta primer mix along with a sample-barcoded 5' primer. The public reads were quality trimmed at Q25 with fastp and then assembled into clones with MiXCR by TCRdb, keeping productive beta chains. Records with the same CDR3 protein are collapsed into one entry carrying the most frequent genes and DNA. In all, the sample holds about 1.7 million distinct CDR3 sequences, and 28% of those were seen once. Together, the top ten hold 6.5% to 8.5% of the sample. Sequencing was done on a sample of blood. These receptors were taken from a woman between 25 and 40 years old in good health.

The genes are TRBV20-1 and TRBJ2-5; 8 positions match TRBD2. Germline loops: CDR1 DFQATT, CDR2 SNEGSKA (reference sequence). CDR3 length: 14 amino acids. V gave up 1 base and J gave up 5 bases; unmatched junction bases: 6. CDR3 region: CSARGLAGPETQYF. DNA for the CDR3: TGCAGTGCTAGAGGGCTAGCGGGCCCGGAGACCCAGTACTTC.

The genes are TRBV4-1 and TRBJ1-1; D is possibly TRBD1 (6 bases). The V end was cut by 0 bases, the J end by 3 bases, with 8 bases between. CDR1 and CDR2 (germline): MGHRA, YSYEKL. The CDR3 totals 14 residues. CDR3 loop: CASSQDTGYTEAFF. CDR3 in DNA: TGCGCCAGCAGCCAAGACACAGGGTACACTGAAGCTTTCTTT.

This clonotype was recorded at least ten times. The rearrangement joins TRBV7-2 to TRBJ2-1, with 7 bases that match TRBD1. The V gene's germline CDR1 is SGHTA and CDR2 FQGNSA. The ends lost 3 bases at V and 8 bases at J; junction bases unmatched: 4. The CDR3 runs 13 residues. In DNA form, the CDR3 reads TGTGCCAGCAGCTTCCGACAGGGCGATGAGCAGTTCTTC. It codes for CASSFRQGDEQFF.